This T cell receptor (beta chain) was found in a study of shared clonotypes between healthy human individuals. About the research overall: Every donor yielded three CD4 naive, three CD4 memory, two CD8 naive and one CD8 memory plate. Whole-study findings and limits: Richness estimates generally favored naive over memory subsets. It was the non-shared clonotypes that had lower generation probabilities than clonotypes shared by all four donors.

Here immunoSEQ multiplex PCR was the method, and the copy in TCRdb shows in-frame clones only, minus some. The sample gives around 1.9 million clones, roughly 91% of which show up once; roughly 1.7% is in the top ten. Germline CDR1 and CDR2: SGHDN and FVKESK. V was clipped by 1 base and J by 2 bases, with 11 bases between them. CDR3 length: 15 residues. CD45RO negativity and positive selection for CCR7 defined naive CD8 cells, a population that excluded terminally differentiated effector memory CD45RA+ cells. To note about this clone: Its antigen is currently unknown.

The source of this sequence is a man between 18 and 35 years old in good health. Some clones in this sample may be carry-over from other donors' samples. Sample: naive CD8+ T cells from PBMCs. The genes are TRBV14 and TRBJ2-5; maybe TRBD1 (5 bases). In DNA, the CDR3 is TGTGCCAGCAGCCAAGGGGGCAGGGTACAAGAGACCCAGTACTTC. Translated, it gives CASSQGGRVQETQYF.